This T cell receptor beta chain appears in the sequencing data of a study of beta chain features in type 1 diabetes. Findings and limits, study-wide: Equally in patients and controls, PCR might preferentially amplify shorter templates.

On this clone itself: What it binds is unknown.

CDR1 is ENHRY, CDR2 SYGVKD, per germline. Between the trimmed V and J ends, which lost 4 bases and 0 bases, there was a span of 7 bases. There are 13 residues in the CDR3. The investigators reverse transcribed all of the isolated RNA, so they sequenced expressed TCRB transcripts. The repertoire was sequenced with immunoSEQ multiplex PCR; TCRdb's copy has only in-frame clones and lacks some. This sample yields some 150,000 clones, of which around 50% are seen a single time; around 0.43% belongs to the top ten. The chain uses TRBV10-3 and TRBJ2-7; no reliable D call. Sequenced: Tregs from blood. The sequence came from a young man in good health. The CDR3 loop reads CAISGPASYEQYF. The DNA of the CDR3 is TGTGCCATCAGTGGGCCCGCCTCCTACGAGCAGTACTTC.